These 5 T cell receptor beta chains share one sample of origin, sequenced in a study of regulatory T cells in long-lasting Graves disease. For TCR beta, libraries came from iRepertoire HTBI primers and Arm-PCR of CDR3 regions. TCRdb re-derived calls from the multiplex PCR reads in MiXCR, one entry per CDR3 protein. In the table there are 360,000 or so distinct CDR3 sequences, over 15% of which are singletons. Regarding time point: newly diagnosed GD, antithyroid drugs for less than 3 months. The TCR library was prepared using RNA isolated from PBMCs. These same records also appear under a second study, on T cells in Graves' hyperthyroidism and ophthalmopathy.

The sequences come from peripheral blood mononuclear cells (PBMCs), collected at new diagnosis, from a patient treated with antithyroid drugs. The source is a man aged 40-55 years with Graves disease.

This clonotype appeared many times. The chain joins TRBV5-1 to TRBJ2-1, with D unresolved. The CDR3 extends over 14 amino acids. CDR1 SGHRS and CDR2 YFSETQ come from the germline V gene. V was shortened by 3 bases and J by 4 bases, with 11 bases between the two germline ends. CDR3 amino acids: CASSSDGPYNEQFF. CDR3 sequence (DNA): TGCGCCAGCAGCTCCGACGGTCCGTACAATGAGCAGTTCTTC.

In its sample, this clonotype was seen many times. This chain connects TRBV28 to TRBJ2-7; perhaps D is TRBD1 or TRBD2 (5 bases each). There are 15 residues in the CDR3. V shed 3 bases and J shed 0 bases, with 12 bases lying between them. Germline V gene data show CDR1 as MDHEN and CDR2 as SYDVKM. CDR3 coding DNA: TGTGCCAGCAGTTTTCGGGGCACTTCCTCCTACGAGCAGTACTTC. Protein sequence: CASSFRGTSSYEQYF.

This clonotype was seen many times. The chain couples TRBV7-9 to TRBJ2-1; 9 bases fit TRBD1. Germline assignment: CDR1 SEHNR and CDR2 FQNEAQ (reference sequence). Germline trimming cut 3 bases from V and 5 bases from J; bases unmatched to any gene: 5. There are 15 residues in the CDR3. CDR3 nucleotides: TGTGCCAGCAGCTTGGGGGACAGGGCCCACAATGAGCAGTTCTTC. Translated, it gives CASSLGDRAHNEQFF.

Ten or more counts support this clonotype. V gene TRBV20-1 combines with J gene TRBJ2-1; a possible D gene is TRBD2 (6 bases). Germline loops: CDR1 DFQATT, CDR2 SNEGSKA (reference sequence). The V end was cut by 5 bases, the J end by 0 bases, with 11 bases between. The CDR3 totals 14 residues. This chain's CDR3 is CSAYETSSYNEQFF. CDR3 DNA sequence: TGCAGTGCTTATGAGACTAGCTCCTACAATGAGCAGTTCTTC.

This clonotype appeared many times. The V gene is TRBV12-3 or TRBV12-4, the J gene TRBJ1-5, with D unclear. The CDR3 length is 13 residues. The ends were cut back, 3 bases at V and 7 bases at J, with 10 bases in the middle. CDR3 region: CASSLGFPQPQHF. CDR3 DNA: TGTGCCAGCAGTTTGGGGTTTCCCCAGCCCCAGCATTTT.